The 9 T cell receptor beta chains below come from one sample, sequenced in a study of control samples from healthy donors and cancer patients. The table came from immunoSEQ multiplex PCR; TCRdb's copy has only in-frame clones and leaves some out. The sample holds fewer than 200,000 clones, roughly nine tenths seen once. The specimen sequenced was blood. The origin of the receptors is a man in his thirties or forties in good health.

V usage is TRBV19 and J usage is TRBJ2-7, with a tentative D call TRBD2 (5 bases). CDR3 length: 17 residues. CDR1 LNHDA and CDR2 SQIVND come from the germline V gene (reference sequence). Trimming removed 4 bases from V and 3 bases from J, with 22 bases in between. CDR3 DNA sequence: TGTGCCAGTAGTACAGGACTCACTGGGAGCACCTTCTACGAGCAGTACTTC. Its protein is CASSTGLTGSTFYEQYF. Variable domain in full (rest from reference TRBV19 and TRBJ2-7): DGGITQSPKYLFRKEGQNVTLSCEQNLNHDAMYWYRQDPGQGLRLIYYSQIVNDFQKGDIAEGYSVSREKKESFPLTVTSAQKNPTAFYLCASSTGLTGSTFYEQYFGPGTRLTVT.

This sequence joins TRBV5-6 and TRBJ2-3; 7 nucleotides match TRBD1. Looked up from germline, CDR1 is SGHDT and CDR2 is YYEEEE. With V trimmed by 4 bases and J by 2 bases, 4 bases remained unmatched. CDR3 length: 14 residues. CDR3: CASSLDRLTDTQYF. DNA of the CDR3: TGTGCCAGCAGCCTGGACAGGCTCACAGATACGCAGTATTTT.

The J gene is TRBJ2-3, the V gene TRBV19; D is perhaps TRBD2 (5 bases). V lost 7 bases to trimming and J lost 2 bases, with 13 bases between them. CDR1 and CDR2 (germline): LNHDA, SQIVND (reference sequence). The CDR3 is made up of 14 amino acids. The CDR3 sequence: CASTISRDTDTQYF. In nucleotides, the CDR3 is TGTGCCAGTACCATATCCCGGGACACAGATACGCAGTATTTT.

This clone was seen just once. The chain combines TRBV19 with TRBJ2-1; 9 positions agree with TRBD2. There are 14 residues in the CDR3. With V trimmed by 6 bases and J by 10 bases, 10 bases remained unmatched. Germline CDR1 is LNHDA and CDR2 is SQIVND (reference sequence). CDR3 DNA: TGTGCCAGTAGATCTATGGGGCTAGCGGGAGAGCAGTTCTTC. Translated, it gives CASRSMGLAGEQFF.

V and J are TRBV4-3 and TRBJ2-2; D possibly corresponds to TRBD1 (5 bases). The CDR3 has 15 residues. Germline V gene data show CDR1 as LGHNA and CDR2 as YSLEER. The V end was cut by 2 bases, the J end by 6 bases, with 13 bases between. The CDR3, as DNA: TGCGCCAGCAGCCAATCCTCGTTAGGGGCCGGGGAGCTGTTTTTT. Protein: CASSQSSLGAGELFF.

The V gene is TRBV30, the J gene TRBJ2-7; no reliable D call. The germline gives CDR1 GTSNPN, CDR2 SVGIG (reference sequence). Trimming shortened V by 0 bases and J by 3 bases, and 12 bases separated the two germline ends. The CDR3 length is 14 residues. CDR3 protein: CAWSVSDTSYEQYF. The CDR3 DNA sequence: TGTGCCTGGAGTGTTAGTGACACCAGCTACGAGCAGTACTTC.

This clone has only one observation. This chain uses TRBV14 with TRBJ2-1, with D perhaps matching TRBD1 (6 bases). This CDR3 spans 15 amino acids. CDR1 SGHDN and CDR2 FVKESK come from the germline V gene. V dropped 4 bases and J dropped 4 bases, with 14 bases sitting between them. CDR3: CASSLWTDPYNEQFF. CDR3 nucleotide sequence: TGTGCCAGCAGCCTTTGGACAGATCCTTACAATGAGCAGTTCTTC.

This chain joins TRBV5-6 and TRBJ1-1; TRBD1 matches at 7 bases. Per the germline V gene, CDR1 is SGHDT and CDR2 is YYEEEE. The CDR3 runs 15 residues. The V gene end was trimmed by 4 bases and the J gene end by 0 bases; junction bases not matched to a gene: 6. This CDR3 reads CASSAGQAMNTEAFF. In DNA, the CDR3 is TGTGCCAGCAGCGCCGGACAGGCTATGAACACTGAAGCTTTCTTT.

The chain combines TRBV6-2 or TRBV6-3 with TRBJ2-3; TRBD2 matches at 8 bases. Germline-derived CDR1 and CDR2 are MNHEY and SVGEGT. The CDR3 consists of 16 residues. After removal of 2 bases from V and 4 bases from J, the junction contained 8 bases not matched to a gene. The CDR3 loop reads CASSYSLAGQPDTQYF. CDR3 sequence (DNA): TGTGCCAGCAGTTACAGCCTAGCGGGCCAGCCAGATACGCAGTATTTT.